Shown below are 14 T cell receptor beta chains from a single sample sequenced in a study of blood T cell repertoires in COVID-19. This table comes from immunoSEQ multiplex PCR, and its TCRdb copy is limited to in-frame clones, with some not included. Among over 130,000 clones listed, about 87% were seen once. The sequenced sample was PBMCs or T cells enriched from blood (not recorded which). These receptors came from a middle-aged man in a cohort exposed to, infected with or recovered from COVID-19 (not recorded which).

This rearrangement joins TRBV20-1 to TRBJ2-2; D gene unclear. The CDR3 loop spans 11 amino acids. CDR1 DFQATT and CDR2 SNEGSKA come from the germline V gene (reference sequence). The germline V and J ends were trimmed by 4 bases and 7 bases, with 7 bases remaining between them. In DNA, the CDR3 is TGCAGTGCTACTTCGGGCGGGGAGCTGTTTTTT. The encoded protein is CSATSGGELFF.

The table lists this clone with a few counts. The chain joins TRBV9 to TRBJ2-7; possibly TRBD1 for D (6 bases). Trimming took 4 bases from V and 3 from J, leaving 8 bases between them. Germline-derived CDR1 and CDR2 are SGDLS and YYNGEE. The CDR3 runs 12 residues. CDR3 loop: CASSRDNYEQYF. The DNA of the CDR3 is TGTGCCAGCAGCCGGGACAACTACGAGCAGTACTTC.

V is TRBV5-1 and J is TRBJ1-4; 12 bases are a match to TRBD1. V dropped 4 bases and J dropped 6; count of bases not matched to a gene: 7. This CDR3 spans 16 amino acids. CDR1 and CDR2 from the germline V gene are SGHRS and YFSETQ. The CDR3 DNA reads as TGCGCCAGCAGCCCCGGGACAGGGGGCGAGCATGAAAAACTGTTTTTT. Residues: CASSPGTGGEHEKLFF.

In this sample, this clone turned up a few times. The chain is built from TRBV7-6 and TRBJ1-5; D gene unclear. This CDR3 has 17 amino acids. Germline values: CDR1 SGHVS, CDR2 FNYEAQ. Trimming pared 6 bases from V and 2 bases from J, leaving 20 bases between. CDR3 region: CASRVLEVSLGNQPQHF. The CDR3 nucleotides read TGTGCCAGCAGGGTCCTGGAGGTGAGTTTGGGCAATCAGCCCCAGCATTTT.

This clone was seen more than once but under ten times. This chain connects TRBV4-1 to TRBJ2-7; D remains ambiguous. Germline CDR1 is MGHRA and CDR2 is YSYEKL. The CDR3 is 13 amino acids. V shed 1 base and J shed 0 bases, with 4 bases lying between them. The CDR3 DNA reads as TGCGCCAGCAGCCAAGTCATCTCCTACGAGCAGTACTTC. Translating it yields CASSQVISYEQYF.

V and J are TRBV28 and TRBJ1-2; the match to TRBD1 covers 7 bases. The CDR3 runs to 14 residues. The J segment lost 5 bases and the V segment lost 6 bases, leaving 9 bases of the junction unmatched. Germline lookup yields CDR1 MDHEN and CDR2 SYDVKM. In nucleotides, the CDR3 is TGTGCCAGCAGCCCCCGGGACAGACCATATGGCTACACCTTC. It specifies CASSPRDRPYGYTF.

V and J are TRBV6-5 and TRBJ2-5, with 7 nucleotides matching TRBD2. CDR3 length equals 16 residues. CDR1 is MNHEY and CDR2 is SVGAGI in the germline V gene. V lost 4 bases, J lost 4 bases, and 12 bases stayed unmatched. CDR3 bases: TGTGCCAGCAGTTTCACCGGGACTACTCCAGCAGAGACCCAGTACTTC. Protein product: CASSFTGTTPAETQYF.

The V call is TRBV28, the J call TRBJ1-1; no clear D gene. V was shortened by 7 bases and J by 6 bases, with 15 bases between the two germline ends. Germline V gene sequence: CDR1 MDHEN, CDR2 SYDVKM. This CDR3 spans 13 amino acids. The CDR3 DNA reads as TGTGCCAGCACCGATTTGGAGTTAGCTGAAGCTTTCTTT. Amino acid sequence: CASTDLELAEAFF.

The gene calls are TRBV29-1 and TRBJ1-4; D is ambiguous. V was cut by 1 base and J by 10 bases, with 19 bases left in between. The CDR3 is made up of 15 amino acids. The germline V gene encodes CDR1 SQVTM and CDR2 ANQGSEA. In DNA, the CDR3 is TGCAGCGTTGAAGCACCCGGGGATCTAGGTGGAAAACTGTTTTTT. Translated, it gives CSVEAPGDLGGKLFF.

The chain recombines TRBV5-4 with TRBJ2-5, with 11 bases that match TRBD2. This CDR3 region has 14 residues. With V trimmed by 6 bases and J by 4 bases, 5 bases remained unmatched. CDR1 is SGHNT, CDR2 YYREEE, per germline (reference sequence). The CDR3 DNA sequence: TGTGCCAGCAAGACTAGCGGGATATCAGAGACCCAGTACTTC. Translating it yields CASKTSGISETQYF.

The chain carries TRBV6-2 or TRBV6-3 and TRBJ2-7; 7 positions agree with TRBD2. The CDR3 has 14 amino acids. J lost 6 bases, V lost 5 bases, and 10 bases had no gene match. Germline CDR1 reads MNHEY; CDR2 reads SVGEGT. The CDR3 coding sequence is TGTGCCAGCAGTCGCGGGAGTCAATCGGGCGAGCAGTACTTC. This sequence encodes CASSRGSQSGEQYF.

The J gene is TRBJ1-4, the V gene TRBV6-1; 8 bases agree with TRBD1. The CDR3 contains 16 residues. Germline CDR1 is MNHNS and CDR2 is SASEGT. Trimming removed 4 bases from V and 5 bases from J; junction bases left unmatched: 9. CDR3 bases: TGTGCCAGCAGTGTCAACAGGGGGGGGCTCAATGAAAAACTGTTTTTT. This codes for CASSVNRGGLNEKLFF.

This chain joins TRBV11-2 and TRBJ2-7; 13 positions agree with TRBD2. Losses at the gene ends were 5 bases for V and 0 bases for J; bases not matched to a gene: 7. The length of the CDR3 is 17 residues. Germline values: CDR1 SGHAT, CDR2 FQNNGV. The CDR3 sequence is CASSPLRTSGSSYEQYF. The CDR3 nucleotides read TGTGCCAGCAGCCCCCTCCGGACTAGCGGGAGCTCCTACGAGCAGTACTTC.

The chain carries TRBV10-3 and TRBJ2-7, with TRBD1 matching over 8 bases. Looked up from germline, CDR1 is ENHRY and CDR2 is SYGVKD. The CDR3 is made up of 16 amino acids. V was clipped by 4 bases and J by 0 bases; unmatched bases: 8. Here the CDR3 DNA reads TGTGCCATCAGTGCCTCCGACAGGGGCCTCTCCTACGAGCAGTACTTC. Translated, it gives CAISASDRGLSYEQYF.